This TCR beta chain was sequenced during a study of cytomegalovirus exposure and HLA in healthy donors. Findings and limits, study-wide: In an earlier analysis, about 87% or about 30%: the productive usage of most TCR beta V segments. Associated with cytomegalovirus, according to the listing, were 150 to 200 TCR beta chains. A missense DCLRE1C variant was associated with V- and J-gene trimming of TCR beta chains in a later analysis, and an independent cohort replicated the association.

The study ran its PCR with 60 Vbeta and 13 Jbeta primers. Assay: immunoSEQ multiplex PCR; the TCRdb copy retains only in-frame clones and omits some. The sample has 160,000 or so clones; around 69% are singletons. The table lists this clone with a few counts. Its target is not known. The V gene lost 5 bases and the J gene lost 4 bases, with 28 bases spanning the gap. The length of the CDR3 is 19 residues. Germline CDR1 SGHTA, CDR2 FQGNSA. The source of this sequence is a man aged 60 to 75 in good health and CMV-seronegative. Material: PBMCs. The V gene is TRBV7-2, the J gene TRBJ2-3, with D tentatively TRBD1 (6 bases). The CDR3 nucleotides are TGTGCCAGCAGCGCGTGGGCAGGGGTGTGGAGTACGGTGCCAGATACGCAGTATTTT. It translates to CASSAWAGVWSTVPDTQYF.